This T cell receptor beta chain was found in a study of blood T cell repertoires in COVID-19. Study-wide background: Some COVID-19 samples were acute and others convalescent; all came from the United States, Italy and Spain. Sources were T cells, B-cell-depleted T cells, or PBMCs; the material itself was cDNA or gDNA.

The CDR3 totals 14 residues. In germline, CDR1 is SGHTA, CDR2 FQGTGA. V dropped 5 bases and J dropped 3; count of bases not matched to a gene: 5. Original handling: Cell counts per sample came from amplifying reference gene primers. This table comes from immunoSEQ multiplex PCR, and its TCRdb copy is limited to in-frame clones, with some not included. The V and J calls and the clone size are those of that table, but D and trimming were determined from the DNA. The sample records 100,000 to 150,000 clones, roughly 90% being singletons. V and J are TRBV7-3 and TRBJ1-2; the match to TRBD1 covers 8 bases. The sample taken for sequencing was peripheral blood. This sequence originates from a man between 60 and 75 years old with COVID-19, enrolled during active disease. CDR3 bases: TGTGCCAGCAGCCGGACAGGGAAGGACTATGGCTACACCTTC. Its protein is CASSRTGKDYGYTF.